The 23 T cell receptor beta chains listed next were all sequenced from one sample in a study of regulatory T cells in long-lasting Graves disease. Specified time point: newly diagnosed GD, antithyroid drugs for less than 3 months. Extracted RNA from PBMCs served as the source of the TCR library. Arm-PCR of CDR3 regions with iRepertoire HTBI primers generated TCR beta libraries. In TCRdb, the multiplex PCR reads were re-called with MiXCR into one record per CDR3 protein. This table holds about 530,000 distinct CDR3 sequences, approximately 16% found once. These sequences were also reported in another study, on T cells in Graves' hyperthyroidism and ophthalmopathy.

The sample consisted of peripheral blood mononuclear cells (PBMCs), taken at new diagnosis, from a patient treated with antithyroid drugs. These receptors were obtained from a woman aged 35 to 59 with Graves disease.

This clonotype was seen ten or more times. This chain uses TRBV7-9 with TRBJ2-1; 7 bases are shared with TRBD1. After removal of 1 base from V and 4 bases from J, the junction contained 4 bases not matched to a gene. CDR1 is SEHNR, CDR2 FQNEAQ, per germline (reference sequence). The CDR3 covers 15 residues. This CDR3 is CASSLGQGDYNEQFF. CDR3 DNA: TGTGCCAGCAGCTTAGGACAGGGAGATTACAATGAGCAGTTCTTC.

This clonotype was detected a few times. The chain has TRBV11-2 and TRBJ2-7; 12 positions match TRBD2. Germline V CDR1 and CDR2: SGHAT, FQNNGV. The CDR3 has 16 residues. V was clipped by 4 bases and J by 2 bases; unmatched bases: 6. Here the CDR3 reads CASSSLAGGRAYEQYF. CDR3 DNA sequence: TGTGCCAGCAGCTCCCTAGCGGGGGGGCGGGCCTACGAGCAGTACTTC.

This clonotype was recorded many times. The chain links TRBV6-1 to TRBJ1-2, with TRBD1 matching over 9 bases. The V segment lost 6 bases and the J segment 1 base; nucleotides outside the gene matches: 6. The CDR3 is 15 amino acids. CDR1 is MNHNS, CDR2 SASEGT, per germline. This CDR3 is CASRPTGGFNYGYTF. CDR3 DNA sequence: TGTGCCAGCAGGCCTACAGGGGGCTTTAACTATGGCTACACCTTC.

This clonotype was counted many times. This chain uses TRBV7-9 with TRBJ2-5; 10 bases line up with TRBD1. This CDR3 spans 15 amino acids. Trimming cost V 5 bases and J 1 base; bases outside gene matches: 4. Germline CDR1 reads SEHNR; CDR2 reads FQNEAQ (reference sequence). CDR3 in DNA: TGTGCCAGCAGCCCATGGACAGGGGGCCAAGAGACCCAGTACTTC. It specifies CASSPWTGGQETQYF.

Worth noting for this clonotype: Being one base from a much bigger clone, this may be a read error. The chain has TRBV7-9 and TRBJ2-3; TRBD2 aligns across 13 bases. This CDR3 comprises 17 residues. Germline assignment: CDR1 SEHNR and CDR2 FQNEAQ (reference sequence). V was clipped by 5 bases and J by 0 bases; unmatched bases: 5. CDR3 amino acids: CASSVGTSGASTDTQYF. The CDR3 DNA reads as TGTGCCAGCAGCGTCGGGACTAGCGGGGCTAGCACAGATACGCAGTATTTT.

This clonotype was counted only a few times. V and J are TRBV3-1 and TRBJ2-3, with D perhaps matching TRBD1 or TRBD2 (6 bases each). Germline loops: CDR1 LGHDT, CDR2 YNNKEL (reference sequence). The CDR3 sequence is 16 residues long. V was shortened by 2 bases and J by 0 bases, with 12 bases between the two germline ends. In nucleotides, the CDR3 is TGTGCCAGCAGCCAATTGGGGGGCTTTAGCACAGATACGCAGTATTTT. Translated, it gives CASSQLGGFSTDTQYF.

This clonotype was counted at least ten times. The chain employs TRBV12-3 or TRBV12-4 and TRBJ2-1; 9 nucleotides agree with TRBD1. The CDR3 has 15 amino acids. The trim removed 7 bases at V and 1 base at J, leaving 5 bases unmatched. CDR3 region: CASTIGQGSYNEQFF. CDR3 sequence (DNA): TGTGCCAGCACCATCGGACAGGGGTCCTACAATGAGCAGTTCTTC.

This clonotype was seen once. With a much larger clone just one base away, this may be a read error. J is TRBJ1-1 and V is TRBV6-1, with no clear D. Germline V gene data show CDR1 as MNHNS and CDR2 as SASEGT. The CDR3 sequence is 13 residues long. DNA for the CDR3: TGTACCAGCAGTGTCCAGAAGAACACTGAAGCTTTCTTT. This codes for CTSSVQKNTEAFF.

This sequence joins TRBV27 and TRBJ2-5, with D perhaps assigned TRBD1 or TRBD2 (5 bases each). Germline CDR1 MNHEY, CDR2 SMNVEV (reference sequence). Trimming took 4 bases from V and 1 from J, leaving 16 bases between them. There are 16 residues in the CDR3. CDR3 DNA sequence: TGTGCCAGCAGTTCCCGATATGGGGGTTTCCAAGAGACCCAGTACTTC. Its protein is CASSSRYGGFQETQYF.

The gene calls are TRBV27 and TRBJ1-2; 7 bases are shared with TRBD1. This CDR3 has 12 residues. CDR1 MNHEY and CDR2 SMNVEV come from the germline V gene (reference sequence). Losses at the gene ends were 7 bases for V and 6 bases for J; bases not matched to a gene: 5. The CDR3 spells CASKDRANGYTF. The CDR3 DNA reads TGTGCCAGCAAAGACAGGGCCAATGGCTACACCTTC.

As to this clonotype: Lacking the conserved final phenylalanine or tryptophan, this CDR3 likely reflects a read error. The V gene is TRBV18, the J gene TRBJ1-5; the match to TRBD1 covers 8 bases. Trimming cost V 6 bases and J 6 bases; bases outside gene matches: 7. In germline, CDR1 is KGHSH, CDR2 LQKENI. This CDR3 is built from 14 residues. CDR3 loop: CASSLGQGGQPQHL. DNA for the CDR3: TGTGCCAGCTCTCTTGGACAGGGAGGTCAGCCCCAGCATCTT.

The chain recombines TRBV19 with TRBJ1-2; D is unclear. The CDR3 is made up of 11 amino acids. With 0 bases removed from V and 7 bases from J, the gap between germline ends came to 3 bases. Germline V gene data show CDR1 as LNHDA and CDR2 as SQIVND (reference sequence). The CDR3 DNA sequence: TGTGCCAGTAGTATAGAGGGTGGCTACACCTTC. This translates into CASSIEGGYTF.

This clonotype was picked up a small number of times. The chain is built from TRBV6-2 or TRBV6-3 and TRBJ1-4; 7 nucleotides line up with TRBD1. The junction had 2 bases not matched to a gene; V was cut back by 4 bases and J by 12 bases. Germline assignment: CDR1 MNHEY and CDR2 SVGEGT. The CDR3 is made up of 11 amino acids. The CDR3 DNA reads as TGTGCCAGCAGTTTTGGACAGGAACTGTTTTTT. It encodes CASSFGQELFF.

The chain has TRBV5-1 and TRBJ1-4, with D perhaps TRBD1 (6 bases). Germline V gene lookup returns CDR1 SGHRS and CDR2 YFSETQ. The V gene lost 0 bases and the J gene lost 4 bases, with 10 bases spanning the gap. The CDR3 is 15 residues long. The CDR3 DNA is TGCGCCAGCAGCTTGGAGGGGGGAGATAATGAAAAACTGTTTTTT. Its translation is CASSLEGGDNEKLFF.

This clonotype was observed a handful of times. The rearrangement links TRBV12-3 or TRBV12-4 to TRBJ1-2, with 7 bases lining up with TRBD1. CDR3 length: 16 residues. The J segment lost 8 bases and the V segment lost 6 bases, leaving 18 bases of the junction unmatched. The DNA of the CDR3 is TGTGCCAGCAGGAGGGACAGTGAGGGCCCCCTGCGAGGCTACACCTTC. This gives the protein CASRRDSEGPLRGYTF.

There are many counts of this clonotype. The chain uses TRBV30 and TRBJ2-1; 7 positions match TRBD2. Trimming removed 8 bases from V and 9 bases from J; junction bases left unmatched: 13. The CDR3 sequence is 13 residues long. Germline V gives CDR1 GTSNPN, CDR2 SVGIG (reference sequence). The DNA for the CDR3 is TGTGCCGTAACCGGGACTACCACTCTTGAGCAGTTCTTC. This encodes CAVTGTTTLEQFF.

This chain joins TRBV4-1 and TRBJ1-3; the match to TRBD1 covers 7 bases. CDR1 and CDR2 from the germline V gene are MGHRA and YSYEKL. V dropped 0 bases and J dropped 2; count of bases not matched to a gene: 4. The CDR3 has 16 amino acids. Here the CDR3 DNA reads TGCGCCAGCAGCCAAGATGAGACAGGGACTGGAAACACCATATATTTT. Protein product: CASSQDETGTGNTIYF.

This clonotype occurred a few times. The V call is TRBV2, the J call TRBJ1-6; D might be TRBD1 (6 bases). This CDR3 region has 15 residues. Germline CDR1 SNHLY, CDR2 FYNNEI. Trimming took 6 bases from V and 6 from J, leaving 15 bases between them. CDR3 bases: TGTGCCAGCAGCTCCCACAGGGAGTCTAATTCACCCCTCCACTTT. This translates into CASSSHRESNSPLHF.

The rearrangement uses TRBV9 and TRBJ1-5; 8 bases match TRBD1. Germline CDR1 SGDLS, CDR2 YYNGEE. V was clipped by 3 bases and J by 0 bases; unmatched bases: 5. The CDR3 loop spans 16 amino acids. CDR3 in amino acids: CASSGGTGDSNQPQHF. The CDR3 DNA is TGTGCCAGCAGCGGAGGGACAGGTGATAGCAATCAGCCCCAGCATTTT.

This clonotype was counted between two and nine times. The rearrangement joins TRBV20-1 to TRBJ1-1, with TRBD1 identical over 8 bases. V lost 0 bases and J lost 2; bases outside the gene matches: 5. In germline, CDR1 is DFQATT, CDR2 SNEGSKA (reference sequence). The CDR3 spans 15 residues. In DNA form, the CDR3 reads TGCAGTGCTAGAGATCCCGACAGGGGAAACACTGAAGCTTTCTTT. This encodes CSARDPDRGNTEAFF.

This clonotype was seen only a few times. This rearrangement joins TRBV20-1 to TRBJ2-1; D not certain. The CDR3 runs 14 residues. CDR1 and CDR2 (germline): DFQATT, SNEGSKA (reference sequence). V shed 6 bases and J shed 0 bases, with 12 bases lying between them. The CDR3 region is CSASGGSSYNEQFF. CDR3 DNA sequence: TGCAGTGCCAGTGGCGGTAGCTCCTACAATGAGCAGTTCTTC.

This clonotype was recorded a few times. This chain joins TRBV6-2 or TRBV6-3 and TRBJ2-1, with 13 bases fitting TRBD2. V lost 4 bases, J lost 7 bases, and 7 bases stayed unmatched. The CDR3 loop spans 16 amino acids. Germline-derived CDR1 and CDR2 are MNHEY and SVGEGT. The CDR3 loop reads CASSFLLAGGPNEQFF. For the CDR3, the DNA is TGTGCCAGCAGTTTCCTACTAGCGGGGGGGCCGAATGAGCAGTTCTTC.

This clonotype occurred a few times. V gene TRBV3-1 combines with J gene TRBJ2-7; no clear D. V was shortened by 0 bases and J by 3 bases, with 9 bases between the two germline ends. CDR1 and CDR2 from the germline V gene are LGHDT and YNNKEL (reference sequence). The CDR3 length is 14 residues. CDR3 sequence: CASSQDWSFYEQYF. The CDR3 nucleotides are TGTGCCAGCAGCCAAGATTGGTCATTCTACGAGCAGTACTTC.